This record concerns one T cell receptor beta chain sequence. Its antigen is not identified. One end of the junction does not line up with germline, which may come from a read error. The sample comes from a study of tumor and adjacent non-tumor tissue in lung cancer. Study-level information: Histology: under 15 adenocarcinoma, a couple of squamous cell carcinoma, 1 small cell lung cancer.

RNA was extracted from bulk tissue without any cell sorting. The normal lung tissue was taken more than 3 cm from the tumor edge. Donors were chemotherapy-naive, newly diagnosed lung cancer surgical patients in China, August–November 2014. Findings of the study overall: Tumor repertoires had a smaller top 100 clone share than normal lung. TCR diversity was significantly greater in tumor than normal lung tissue.

A modified ARM-PCR protocol with three rounds of nested PCR amplified TCRbeta. TCRdb re-called the multiplex PCR reads with MiXCR, one entry per CDR3 protein. The table records about 100,000 distinct CDR3 sequences, more than 55% of them present only once. The source of this sequence is a man aged 30 to 45 with non-small cell lung cancer. Sequencing was carried out using distant non-tumor lung tissue.

CDR3 sequence reads: CSVDSGSSKHFF. The CDR3 DNA is TGCAGCGTAGATAGCGGGTCCAGTAAGCACTTCTTC. V usage is TRBV20-1 and J usage is TRBJ2-1, with 7 bases matching TRBD2. The CDR3 covers 12 residues. The V gene's germline CDR1 is DFQATT and CDR2 SNEGSKA (reference sequence).